Listed below are T cell receptor beta chains from one sample, sequenced in a study of CD8 T cells in ankylosing spondylitis. A single record per CDR3 protein comes from TCRdb applying MiXCR to the 5' RACE reads. The data show about 320,000 distinct CDR3 sequences, 11% seen once. Sample: blood, either unsorted or a sorted T cell fraction (not recorded which). The receptors derive from a female donor with ankylosing spondylitis or in good health (not recorded which). CDR3s leave out the opening cysteine and the closing phenylalanine or tryptophan. Each record gives: V gene, clone size, CDR3 protein. Clone size is shown for a subset of rows, as once, few, many or a class of expanded clone.

v_gene: TRBV20-1; abundance: few; CDR3aa: SAPRRGAVPEQY
v_gene: TRBV6-1; abundance: NA; CDR3aa: ASFPETGTSNQPQH
v_gene: TRBV20-1; abundance: NA; CDR3aa: SAPGRGVFEAF
v_gene: TRBV12-3/TRBV12-4; abundance: NA; CDR3aa: ASSPQQGINTGAF
v_gene: TRBV28; abundance: many; CDR3aa: ASSLTGGSNTEAF
v_gene: TRBV11-2; abundance: NA; CDR3aa: ASSLSDITTGELF
v_gene: TRBV29-1; abundance: NA; CDR3aa: SVSQSPQPDQPQH
v_gene: TRBV18; abundance: few; CDR3aa: ASSPSTGGNQPQH
v_gene: TRBV2; abundance: many; CDR3aa: ASARQDANYGYT
v_gene: TRBV7-8; abundance: many; CDR3aa: ASSLGVDGSNQPQH
v_gene: TRBV3-1; abundance: few; CDR3aa: ASSLTSGQGNQPQH
v_gene: TRBV15; abundance: many; CDR3aa: ATSRDGGSSDTQY
v_gene: TRBV3-1; abundance: few; CDR3aa: ASSPTNSNQPQH
v_gene: TRBV4-1; abundance: few; CDR3aa: ASSQWDRGNYGYT
v_gene: TRBV28; abundance: many; CDR3aa: ASSPTDRGRETQY
v_gene: TRBV7-9; abundance: many; CDR3aa: ASRDSGAADTQY
v_gene: TRBV5-1; abundance: NA; CDR3aa: ASSLAGSDQPQH
v_gene: TRBV5-6; abundance: few; CDR3aa: ASTRGVETQY
v_gene: TRBV20-1; abundance: few; CDR3aa: SAEDVVDTQY
v_gene: TRBV27; abundance: many; CDR3aa: ASSSSGAAYEQY
v_gene: TRBV5-1; abundance: few; CDR3aa: ASSSQQGARGNTIY
v_gene: TRBV7-7; abundance: NA; CDR3aa: ASSQAAGDYEQY
v_gene: TRBV18; abundance: many; CDR3aa: ASSGSGNEQF
v_gene: TRBV7-8; abundance: few; CDR3aa: ASSLQTGGKMNTEAF
v_gene: TRBV5-1; abundance: many; CDR3aa: ASSVDRSTDTQY
v_gene: TRBV7-9; abundance: NA; CDR3aa: ASSNRQGGGPQH
v_gene: TRBV20-1; abundance: many; CDR3aa: SAIPDTKNTEAF
v_gene: TRBV5-1; abundance: many; CDR3aa: ASSLGFSGANVLT
v_gene: TRBV7-2; abundance: few; CDR3aa: ASSLSAGGETQY
v_gene: TRBV20-1; abundance: few; CDR3aa: SARPGEGEKLF
v_gene: TRBV12-3/TRBV12-4; abundance: many; CDR3aa: ASSLTQGVTDTQY
v_gene: TRBV5-1; abundance: NA; CDR3aa: ASSLEGYTEDF
v_gene: TRBV12-3/TRBV12-4; abundance: many; CDR3aa: ASSGQGRNNEQF